This T cell receptor (beta chain) was retrieved from a study of siplizumab effects on memory and regulatory T cells (dated by TCRdb to about 2019). As for the study more broadly: The effect of the anti-CD2 antibody siplizumab on alloreactive T-cell subsets was examined in allogeneic mixed lymphocyte reactions constructed from human PBMCs. The study at large found these results: Greater diversity appeared to be present in unstimulated naive T cells than in memory T cells, and a substantial contribution to the alloresponse seemed to be made by naive cells. The cumulative frequency of alloreactive sequences traceable to unstimulated CD4+ memory T cells was significantly reduced by siplizumab. A naive or memory phenotype could not be assigned to roughly 75-95% of proliferating CD4+ or CD8+ clones. Among mappable alloreactive CD4+ clones, the Treg-derived fraction averaged approximately 69% with siplizumab versus about 27% in control reactions. Sequences below about 10^-5 frequency were poorly captured, so only a minor fraction of alloreactive clones could be mapped to unstimulated subsets. No functional confirmation was obtained for the suppressive function of proliferating Tregs from siplizumab cultures.

The receptor library was made with the immunoSEQ multiplex PCR assay. The deep sequencing platform assayed about 90,000 TCR templates per sample. Genomic DNA extracted from sorted T cells was used for TCRbeta CDR3 sequencing. The study's own analysis went as follows. The R programming language was used for clonal analysis of the TCRbeta CDR3 data. Unstimulated samples were compared with post-reaction CFSE-low samples to define alloreactive CD4+ and CD8+ clones. Regulatory or non-regulatory origin was assigned to alloreactive CD4+ clones by matching of sequences to sorted unstimulated Treg and non-Treg repertoires. Not all clones reach the TCRdb copy of this immuneACCESS table, which keeps in-frame sequences only. Checked studies attribute under half of the gap to unresolved V genes and leave the rest unexplained. The V and J calls and clone size are taken from that table; D and trimming were inferred from the DNA. The sample table lists 87,000 or so clones, approximately 90% of them with a count of one. Around 14% of the sample is taken by the ten largest.

As encoded in the germline V gene (reference sequence), CDR1 is GTSNPN while CDR2 is SVGIG. CDR3 length: 12 amino acids, cysteine to phenylalanine. The only DNA kept is the CDR3, 36 bases in frame from the first base. A distance of 9 bases separates the germline ends of V and J, which lose 4 bases and 3 bases respectively. Notes on this clone: No cognate antigen has been identified for it. Base qualities were left out, and no much larger clone turns up one base away.

Sorted unstimulated T cells and proliferating T cells recovered from mixed lymphocyte reactions underwent TCRbeta CDR3 sequencing. Fresh whole blood from 9 to 11 HLA-typed healthy donors was used as the source from which PBMCs were isolated. In this chain, TRBV30 is recombined with TRBJ1-2; matching of 6 bases hints at TRBD1 as the D gene. This clonotype was sampled from a human donor in good health. Material: CD4+ T cells sorted from blood. CDR3 region: CAWNREDYGYTF. The sequence in DNA is TGTGCCTGGAACAGGGAGGACTATGGCTACACCTTC.